This T cell receptor beta chain was captured in a study of blood T cell repertoires in COVID-19 (dated by TCRdb to 2019 to 2021). For the study in its entirety: Samples covering the acute and convalescent phases of COVID-19 were provided by collaborators in the United States, Italy and Spain. The prospective study material was composed of cDNA or gDNA derived from T cells, B-cell-depleted T cells, or PBMCs. Deeply sampled blood TCRbeta repertoires from subjects exposed to, actively infected with, or recovered from COVID-19 were included in the dataset. A freely available public database, intended as a resource for researchers studying the immune response to SARS-CoV-2, is where the repertoires were released. The samples were drawn from two sources: the first 160 participants of the ongoing ImmuneRACE study, and 1,254 subjects contributed by 6 global collaborators. Sample metadata almost always included a de-identified subject ID, COVID-19 status, age in years and sex. Where available, HLA class I and class II types were obtained from metadata supplied by the sample provider rather than from assay-based typing.

Concerning this clone itself: Its binding antigen is unknown. Per-base quality was not reported, and no clone a single base away is much larger than it.

The germline V gene encodes CDR1 LNHDA and CDR2 SQIVND (reference sequence). Including the terminal cysteine and phenylalanine, the CDR3 comprises 13 residues. The kept DNA is CDR3 alone, 39 bases in frame from the first base. From V the trimming removes 5 bases and from J it removes 5 bases, while the gene matches leave 5 bases of the junction unaccounted for. Collaborating institutions collected whole blood in K2EDTA tubes following their own protocols. For TCRbeta analysis, collaborator samples were shipped as frozen whole blood, as isolated PBMCs, or as DNA extracted from either sample type. Overall study outcomes, separate from this receptor: The quantity of clinical and demographic metadata differed by source and by participant and was supplied without curation.

The immunoSEQ Assay, a bias-controlled multiplex PCR, was used to amplify TCRbeta CDR3 regions from genomic DNA. The paper's processing steps were these. The number of nucleated cells in each sample was estimated from the amplification of reference gene primers within the assay. Sequence reads were collapsed and filtered to measure the absolute abundance of every unique TCRbeta CDR3 rearrangement. For each sample, productive Simpson clonality was calculated as the square root of Simpson's diversity index across productive rearrangements. The clones in this table, taken by TCRdb from immuneACCESS, are in-frame only. Not every clone is retained; where verified, under half of the shortfall comes from an unresolved V gene, and the cause of the rest is unknown. V, J and clone size are those of that table, while D and trimming were read from the DNA. For this sample the table gives around 300,000 clones, of which 85% were detected only once. The ten top clones hold around 4.2% of the sample.

In this chain, TRBV19 is recombined with TRBJ1-1; the central 7 bases match TRBD1. The sample consisted of peripheral blood. The sequence derives from a woman in her forties or fifties with active or convalescent COVID-19. The CDR3 in this case is CASSPRGWTEAFF. The bases read TGTGCCAGTAGTCCCAGGGGGTGGACTGAAGCTTTCTTT.